This T cell receptor beta chain is drawn from a study of blood T cell repertoires in COVID-19. Overall study context: The study drew acute and convalescent COVID-19 samples from the United States, Italy and Spain. PBMCs, B-cell-depleted T cells, or T cells were the source of the cDNA or gDNA that made up the material.

How the authors handled the data: For nucleated cells, counts were estimated from reference gene primer amplification. Here immunoSEQ multiplex PCR was the method, and the copy in TCRdb shows in-frame clones only, minus some. V and J calls and clone size are given by that table; D and trimming were obtained from the DNA. Counted here are hundreds of thousands of clones, around 83% occurring once; the ten biggest clones make up around 9.9%. This CDR3 is 15 amino acids long. CDR1 SGHNT and CDR2 YYREEE come from the germline V gene (reference sequence). V shed 0 bases, J shed 8 bases, and the junction held 5 bases outside the gene matches.

The sequence was collected from a woman older than 75 with acute or convalescent COVID-19. This chain links TRBV5-4 with TRBJ2-1; 10 bases map to TRBD1. The sequencing sample was made of peripheral blood. CDR3: CASSLGQGARHEQFF. Written as DNA, the CDR3 is TGTGCCAGCAGCTTGGGACAGGGGGCAAGGCATGAGCAGTTCTTC.